This T cell receptor beta chain came from a study of neoadjuvant anti-PD-1 for oral cavity cancer. Overall study: Patients mostly received three to four biweekly nivolumab doses at 3 mg/kg before surgery. Regarding the study as a whole: Higher pretreatment blood Treg/Th17 ratios correlated with higher pretreatment blood and lower post-treatment tumor TCRbeta clonality.

Concerning this clone itself: What it binds is not known.

PBMCs were not maintained or expanded in culture before analysis. Data came from immunoSEQ multiplex PCR; TCRdb stores just in-frame clones and leaves some out. The repertoire consists of some 7,000 clones, with just under 75% occurring once and the leading ten covering around 2.9%. The CDR3 is 13 amino acids. The V gene end was trimmed by 7 bases and the J gene end by 4 bases; junction bases not matched to a gene: 6. From germline, CDR1 is SNHLY and CDR2 FYNNEI. The receptor comes from a person between 40 and 85 years old with oral cavity squamous cell carcinoma. Here the sequenced sample was PBMCs, taken before nivolumab (anti-PD-1) treatment. V and J are TRBV2 and TRBJ2-7, with TRBD1 matching over 8 bases. In nucleotides, the CDR3 is TGTGCCAGCAATGGACAGGGAAATTACGAGCAGTACTTC. It yields the protein CASNGQGNYEQYF.